This T cell receptor (beta chain) appears in the sequencing data of a study of CDR3 diversity in severe acne (dated by TCRdb to between 2018 and 2021). The CDR3 covers 12 residues, taking in both the cysteine and the phenylalanine. Kept here is only the CDR3 DNA, which spans 36 bases and is read in frame from base 1. The germline V gene gives CDR1 as SQVTM and CDR2 as ANQGSEA. The junction carries 11 bases between V and J, which are trimmed by 4 bases and 5 bases respectively. The method behind the library was PCR. TCRdb lists the instrument as Illumina HiSeq 2000. Clones were called with MiXCR by TCRdb after fastp trimmed the public reads at Q25, and only in-frame beta chains were retained. Entries are consolidated by CDR3 protein sequence, retaining the most common genes and DNA. Within this sample are 89,000 or so distinct CDR3 sequences, with 45% to 50% of them counted one time only. The top ten constitute 10% of the sample.

On this clonotype itself: The antigen it binds to is not known. Base qualities are not recorded, but no much larger clone differs from it by a single base.

The sequence derives from a male donor in good health, serving as a control. The sequence joins TRBV29-1 to TRBJ2-5, with the D gene uncertain. The sample consisted of blood. The DNA reads TGCAGCGTTGTTGAAGGGCCGGAGACCCAGTACTTC. It encodes CSVVEGPETQYF.